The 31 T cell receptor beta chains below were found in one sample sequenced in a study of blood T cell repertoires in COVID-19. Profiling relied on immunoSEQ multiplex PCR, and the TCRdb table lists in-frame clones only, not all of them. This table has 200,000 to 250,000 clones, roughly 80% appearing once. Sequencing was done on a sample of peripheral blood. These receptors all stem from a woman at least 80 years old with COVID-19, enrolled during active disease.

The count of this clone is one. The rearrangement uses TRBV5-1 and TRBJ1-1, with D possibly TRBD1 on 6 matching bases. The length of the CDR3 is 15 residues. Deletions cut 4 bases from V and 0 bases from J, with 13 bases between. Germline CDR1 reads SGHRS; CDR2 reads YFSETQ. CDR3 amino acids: CASSPRQGMNTEAFF. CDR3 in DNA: TGCGCCAGCAGCCCCCGGCAGGGGATGAACACTGAAGCTTTCTTT.

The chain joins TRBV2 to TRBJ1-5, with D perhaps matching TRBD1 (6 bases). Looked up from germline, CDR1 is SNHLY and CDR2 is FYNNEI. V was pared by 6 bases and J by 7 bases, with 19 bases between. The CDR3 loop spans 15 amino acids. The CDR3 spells CASSEGGGPTQPQHF. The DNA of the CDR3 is TGTGCCAGCAGCGAGGGTGGGGGCCCCACGCAGCCCCAGCATTTT.

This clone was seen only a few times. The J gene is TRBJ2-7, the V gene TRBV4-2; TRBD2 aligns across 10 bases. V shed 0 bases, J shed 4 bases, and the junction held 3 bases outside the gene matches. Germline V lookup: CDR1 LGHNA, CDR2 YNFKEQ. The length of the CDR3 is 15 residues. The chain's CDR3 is CASSQESSGGYEQYF. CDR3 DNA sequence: TGTGCCAGCAGCCAAGAATCTAGCGGGGGATACGAGCAGTACTTC.

The CDR3 here is CASSGVRESNQPQHF. DNA of the CDR3: TGTGCCAGCTCGGGGGTAAGGGAAAGCAATCAGCCCCAGCATTTT. The chain joins TRBV27 to TRBJ1-5; maybe TRBD1 (5 bases). This CDR3 comprises 15 residues. Germline loops: CDR1 MNHEY, CDR2 SMNVEV (reference sequence). The ends were cut back, 8 bases at V and 1 base at J, with 15 bases in the middle.

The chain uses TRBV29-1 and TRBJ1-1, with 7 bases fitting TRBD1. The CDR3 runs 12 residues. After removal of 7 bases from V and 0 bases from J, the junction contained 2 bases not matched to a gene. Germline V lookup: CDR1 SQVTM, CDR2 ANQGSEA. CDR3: CSARGMNTEAFF. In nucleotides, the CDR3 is TGCAGCGCCAGGGGGATGAACACTGAAGCTTTCTTT. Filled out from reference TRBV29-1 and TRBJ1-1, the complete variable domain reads SAVISQKPSRDICQRGTSLTIQCQVDSQVTMMFWYRQQPGQSLTLIATANQGSEATYESGFVIDKFPISRPNLTFSTLTVSNMSPEDSSIYLCSARGMNTEAFFGQGTRLTVV.

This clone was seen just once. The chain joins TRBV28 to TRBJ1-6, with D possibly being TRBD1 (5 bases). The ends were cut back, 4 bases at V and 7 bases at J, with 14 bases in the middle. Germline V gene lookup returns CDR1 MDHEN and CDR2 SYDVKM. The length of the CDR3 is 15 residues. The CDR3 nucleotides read TGTGCCAGCAGTTCCCAGGGCTTAGGGAATTCACCCCTCCACTTT. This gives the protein CASSSQGLGNSPLHF.

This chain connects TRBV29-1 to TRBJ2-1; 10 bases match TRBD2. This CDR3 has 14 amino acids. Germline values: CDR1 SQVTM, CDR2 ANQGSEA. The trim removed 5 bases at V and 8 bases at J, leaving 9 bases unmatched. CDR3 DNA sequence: TGCAGCGTTTCCAGCGGGGGGGCCATGTATGAGCAGTTCTTC. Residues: CSVSSGGAMYEQFF.

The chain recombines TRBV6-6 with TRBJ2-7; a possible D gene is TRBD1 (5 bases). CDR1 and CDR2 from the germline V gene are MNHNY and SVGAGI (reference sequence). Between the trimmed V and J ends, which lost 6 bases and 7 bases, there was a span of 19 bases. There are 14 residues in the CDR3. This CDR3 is CASSTGLRPREQYV. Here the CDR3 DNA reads TGTGCCAGCAGCACAGGTCTCCGCCCGAGGGAGCAGTACGTC.

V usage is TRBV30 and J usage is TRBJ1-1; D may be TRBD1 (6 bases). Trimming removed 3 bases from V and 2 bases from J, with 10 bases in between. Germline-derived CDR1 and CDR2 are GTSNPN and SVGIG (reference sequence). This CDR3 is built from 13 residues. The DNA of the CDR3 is TGTGCCTGGAGGGGGACACGCAACACTGAAGCTTTCTTT. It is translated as CAWRGTRNTEAFF.

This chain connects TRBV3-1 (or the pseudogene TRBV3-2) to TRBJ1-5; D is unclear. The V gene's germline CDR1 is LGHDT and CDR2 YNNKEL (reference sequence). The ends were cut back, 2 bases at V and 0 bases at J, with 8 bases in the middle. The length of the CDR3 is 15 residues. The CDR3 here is CASSQSVSSNQPQHF. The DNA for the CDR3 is TGTGCCAGCAGCCAATCGGTATCTAGCAATCAGCCCCAGCATTTT.

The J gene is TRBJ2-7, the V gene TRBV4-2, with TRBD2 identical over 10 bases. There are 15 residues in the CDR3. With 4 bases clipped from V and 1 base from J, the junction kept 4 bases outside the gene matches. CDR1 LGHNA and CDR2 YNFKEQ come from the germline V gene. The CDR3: CASSRISGGSYEQYF. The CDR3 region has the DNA TGTGCCAGCAGCCGTATTAGCGGGGGGTCCTACGAGCAGTACTTC.

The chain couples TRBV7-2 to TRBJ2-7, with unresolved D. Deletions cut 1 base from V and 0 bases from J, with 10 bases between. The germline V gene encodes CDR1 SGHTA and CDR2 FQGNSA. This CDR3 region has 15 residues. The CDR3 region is CASSLVTSSSYEQYF. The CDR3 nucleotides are TGTGCCAGCAGCTTAGTCACTTCAAGCTCCTACGAGCAGTACTTC.

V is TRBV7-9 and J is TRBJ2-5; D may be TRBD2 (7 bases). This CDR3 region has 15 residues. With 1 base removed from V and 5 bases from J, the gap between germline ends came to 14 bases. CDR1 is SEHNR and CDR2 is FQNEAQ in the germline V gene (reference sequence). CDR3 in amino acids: CASSLDAGALETQYF. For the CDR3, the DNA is TGTGCCAGCAGCTTAGATGCGGGGGCGTTGGAGACCCAGTACTTC.

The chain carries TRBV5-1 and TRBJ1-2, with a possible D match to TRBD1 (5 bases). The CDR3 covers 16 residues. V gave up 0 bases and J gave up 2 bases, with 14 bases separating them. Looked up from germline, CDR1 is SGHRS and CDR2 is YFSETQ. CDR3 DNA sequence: TGCGCCAGCAGCTTGGGTGGACTACAGGAAAACTATGGCTACACCTTC. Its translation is CASSLGGLQENYGYTF.

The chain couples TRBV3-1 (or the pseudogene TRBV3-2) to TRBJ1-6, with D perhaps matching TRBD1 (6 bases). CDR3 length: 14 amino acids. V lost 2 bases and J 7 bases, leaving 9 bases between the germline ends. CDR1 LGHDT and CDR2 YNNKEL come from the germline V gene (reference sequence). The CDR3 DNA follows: TGTGCCAGCAGCCAACCGCAGGGGAATTCACCCCTCCACTTT. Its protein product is CASSQPQGNSPLHF.

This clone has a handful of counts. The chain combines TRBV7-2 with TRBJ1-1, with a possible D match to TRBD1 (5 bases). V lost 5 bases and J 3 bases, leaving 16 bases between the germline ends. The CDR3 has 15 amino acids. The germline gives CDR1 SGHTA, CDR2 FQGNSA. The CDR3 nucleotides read TGTGCCAGCAGCACATTCCGCGGGGCGGACACTGAAGCTTTCTTT. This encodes CASSTFRGADTEAFF.

CDR3 nucleotides: TGTGCCAGCAGCCCCTCGGGGCTAGCGGGGGGCCCTACCGGGGAGCTGTTTTTT. This encodes CASSPSGLAGGPTGELFF. V usage is TRBV6-4 and J usage is TRBJ2-2; 11 nucleotides agree with TRBD2. The germline CDR1 and CDR2 sequences are MRHNA and SNTAGT. The V segment lost 6 bases and the J segment 5 bases; nucleotides outside the gene matches: 14. This CDR3 has 18 residues.

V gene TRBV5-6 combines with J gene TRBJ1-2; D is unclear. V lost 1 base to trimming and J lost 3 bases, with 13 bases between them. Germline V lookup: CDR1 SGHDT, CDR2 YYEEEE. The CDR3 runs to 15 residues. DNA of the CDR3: TGTGCCAGCAGCTTGAGGGCCACGCGGGACTATGGCTACACCTTC. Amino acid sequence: CASSLRATRDYGYTF.

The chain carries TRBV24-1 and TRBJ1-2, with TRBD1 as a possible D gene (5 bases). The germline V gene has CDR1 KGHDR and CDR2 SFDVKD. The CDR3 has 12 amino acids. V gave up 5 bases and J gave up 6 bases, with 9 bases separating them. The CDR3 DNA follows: TGTGCCACCAGTGTAGCAGGGCATGGCTACACCTTC. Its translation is CATSVAGHGYTF.

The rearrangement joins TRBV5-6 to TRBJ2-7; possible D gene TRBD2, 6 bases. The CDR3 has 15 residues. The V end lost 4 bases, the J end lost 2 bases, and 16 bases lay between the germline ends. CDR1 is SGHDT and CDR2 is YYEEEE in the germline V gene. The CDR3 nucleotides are TGTGCCAGCAGCGCGGGACCAGTGGAAGCCTACGAGCAGTACTTC. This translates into CASSAGPVEAYEQYF.

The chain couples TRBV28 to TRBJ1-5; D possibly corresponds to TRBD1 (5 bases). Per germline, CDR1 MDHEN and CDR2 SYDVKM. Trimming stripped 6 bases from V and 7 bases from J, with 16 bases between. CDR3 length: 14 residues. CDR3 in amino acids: CASSLGGERQPQHF. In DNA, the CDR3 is TGTGCCAGCAGCTTGGGGGGGGAAAGGCAGCCCCAGCATTTT.

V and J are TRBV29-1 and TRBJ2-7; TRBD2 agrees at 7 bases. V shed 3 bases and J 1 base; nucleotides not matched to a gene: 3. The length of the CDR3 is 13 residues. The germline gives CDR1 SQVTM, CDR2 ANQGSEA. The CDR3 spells CSVDGGSSYEQYF. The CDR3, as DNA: TGCAGCGTTGACGGGGGGTCTTCCTACGAGCAGTACTTC.

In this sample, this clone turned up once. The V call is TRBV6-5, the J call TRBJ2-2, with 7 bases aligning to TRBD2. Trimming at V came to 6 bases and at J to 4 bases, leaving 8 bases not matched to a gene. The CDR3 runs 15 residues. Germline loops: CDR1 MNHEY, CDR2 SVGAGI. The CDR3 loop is CASRRERGRTGELFF. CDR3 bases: TGTGCCAGCAGAAGGGAGCGGGGACGCACCGGGGAGCTGTTTTTT.

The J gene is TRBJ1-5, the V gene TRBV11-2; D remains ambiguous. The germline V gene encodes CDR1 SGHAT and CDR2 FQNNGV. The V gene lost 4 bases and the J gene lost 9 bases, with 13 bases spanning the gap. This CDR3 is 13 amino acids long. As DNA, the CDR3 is TGTGCCAGCAGCTCGAGACTGGAGGGGCCCCAGCATTTT. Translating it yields CASSSRLEGPQHF.

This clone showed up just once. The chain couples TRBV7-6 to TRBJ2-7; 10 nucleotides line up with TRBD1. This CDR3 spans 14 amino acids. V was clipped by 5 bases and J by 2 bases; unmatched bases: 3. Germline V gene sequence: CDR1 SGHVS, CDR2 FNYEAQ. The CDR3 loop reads CASSPGTGAYEQYF. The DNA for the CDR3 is TGTGCCAGCAGCCCAGGGACAGGGGCCTACGAGCAGTACTTC.

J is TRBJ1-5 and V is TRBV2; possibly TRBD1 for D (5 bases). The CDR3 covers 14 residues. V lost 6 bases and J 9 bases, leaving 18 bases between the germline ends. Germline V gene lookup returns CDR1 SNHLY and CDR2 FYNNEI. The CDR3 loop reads CASRGTGLGGPQHF. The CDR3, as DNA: TGTGCCAGCAGAGGTACAGGCCTAGGTGGGCCCCAGCATTTT. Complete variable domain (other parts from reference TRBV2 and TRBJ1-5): EPEVTQTPSHQVTQMGQEVILRCVPISNHLYFYWYRQILGQKVEFLVSFYNNEISEKSEIFDDQFSVERPDGSNFTLKIRSTKLEDSAMYFCASRGTGLGGPQHFGDGTRLSIL.

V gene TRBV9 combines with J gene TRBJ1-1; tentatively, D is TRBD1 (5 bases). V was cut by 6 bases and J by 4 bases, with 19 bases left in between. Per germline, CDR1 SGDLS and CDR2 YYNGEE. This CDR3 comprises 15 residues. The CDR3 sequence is CASTPNGGESTEAFF. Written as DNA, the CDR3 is TGTGCCAGCACCCCCAACGGGGGGGAGAGCACTGAAGCTTTCTTT.

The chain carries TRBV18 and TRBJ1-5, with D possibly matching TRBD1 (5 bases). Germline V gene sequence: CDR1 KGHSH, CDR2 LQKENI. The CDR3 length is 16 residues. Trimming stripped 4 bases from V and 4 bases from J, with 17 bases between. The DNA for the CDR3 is TGTGCCAGCTCACAGGCCGGCAGCGGGGGAAATCAGCCCCAGCATTTT. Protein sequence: CASSQAGSGGNQPQHF.

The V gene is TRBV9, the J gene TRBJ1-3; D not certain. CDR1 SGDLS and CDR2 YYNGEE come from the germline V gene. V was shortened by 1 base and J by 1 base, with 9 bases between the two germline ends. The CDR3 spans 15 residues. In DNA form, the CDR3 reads TGTGCCAGCAGCGTATCCCCCCGGTCTGGAAACACCATATATTTT. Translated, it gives CASSVSPRSGNTIYF.

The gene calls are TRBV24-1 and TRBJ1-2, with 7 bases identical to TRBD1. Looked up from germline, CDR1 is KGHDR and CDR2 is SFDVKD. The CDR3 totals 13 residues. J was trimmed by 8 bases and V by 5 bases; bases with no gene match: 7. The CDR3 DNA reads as TGTGCCACCAGTGCTCTCGACAGGGTCGGCTACACCTTC. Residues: CATSALDRVGYTF.

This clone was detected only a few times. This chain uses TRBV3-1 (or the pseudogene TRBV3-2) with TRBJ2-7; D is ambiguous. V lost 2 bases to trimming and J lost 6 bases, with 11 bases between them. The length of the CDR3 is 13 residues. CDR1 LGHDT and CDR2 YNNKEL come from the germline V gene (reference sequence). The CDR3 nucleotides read TGTGCCAGCAGCCAATCTAAGTCAGGCGAGCAGTACTTC. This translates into CASSQSKSGEQYF.